The 25 T cell receptor beta chains below all came from one sample that was sequenced in a study of beta chain features in type 1 diabetes. These TCRs' antigens remain unknown. Study findings and constraints: TCRB CDR3s from Type 1 diabetes patients were moderately but significantly shorter in all four CD4+ subsets.

The authors reverse transcribed all of the isolated RNA, so sequencing captured expressed TCRB transcripts. Some clones are missing from TCRdb's copy, which holds only in-frame ones; the method was immunoSEQ multiplex PCR. Altogether about 180,000 clones are present, under 9.5% being singletons, with the ten largest covering approximately 0.54%. The specimen sequenced was central memory CD4+ T cells from blood. These TCRs come from a man aged 18 to 35 with type 1 diabetes.

As to this clone: The same CDR3 also results from other DNA sequences found in this sample. The chain recombines TRBV4-3 with TRBJ2-3; the match to TRBD2 covers 9 bases. J was trimmed by 2 bases and V by 2 bases; bases with no gene match: 5. This CDR3 has 16 amino acids. Per the germline V gene, CDR1 is LGHNA and CDR2 is YSLEER. CDR3 protein: CASSQTSGGNTDTQYF. The CDR3, as DNA: TGCGCCAGCAGCCAAACCAGCGGGGGGAACACAGATACGCAGTATTTT.

V is TRBV30 and J is TRBJ1-5; D remains unclear. Germline V gene sequence: CDR1 GTSNPN, CDR2 SVGIG (reference sequence). V was pared by 0 bases and J by 0 bases, with 12 bases between. This CDR3 has 16 amino acids. The CDR3 loop reads CAWSVSGGFSNQPQHF. CDR3 DNA: TGTGCCTGGAGTGTATCCGGCGGATTTAGCAATCAGCCCCAGCATTTT. Full variable domain (outside the CDR3, taken from reference TRBV30 and TRBJ1-5): SQTIHQWPATLVQPVGSPLSLECTVEGTSNPNLYWYRQAAGRGLQLLFYSVGIGQISSEVPQNLSASRPQDRQFILSSKKLLLSDSGFYLCAWSVSGGFSNQPQHFGDGTRLSIL.

This clone was counted only a few times. The chain combines TRBV7-9 with TRBJ2-3; D is uncertain. CDR3 length: 14 residues. Looked up from germline, CDR1 is SEHNR and CDR2 is FQNEAQ (reference sequence). Between the trimmed V and J ends, which lost 1 base and 2 bases, there was a span of 7 bases. CDR3 bases: TGTGCCAGCAGCTTAGGCGATTTCACAGATACGCAGTATTTT. Protein sequence: CASSLGDFTDTQYF.

Comment on this clone: The junction differs from germline at one of its ends, possibly a read error. The rearrangement joins TRBV6-6 to TRBJ2-1, with 8 nucleotides matching TRBD1. Germline lookup yields CDR1 MNHNY and CDR2 SVGAGI (reference sequence). The CDR3 runs to 16 residues. The CDR3 DNA is TGTGCCAGCTCACAAAAACAGGGGGGTATTGTGGTCGGGCGGCTCTTC. It encodes CASSQKQGGIVVGRLF.

This clone appeared a few times. The chain employs TRBV14 and TRBJ1-1; D remains ambiguous. Trimming took 4 bases from V and 0 from J, leaving 6 bases between them. CDR1 is SGHDN and CDR2 is FVKESK in the germline V gene. CDR3 length: 13 amino acids. This CDR3 is CASSPQMNTEAFF. In nucleotides, the CDR3 is TGTGCCAGCAGCCCCCAAATGAACACTGAAGCTTTCTTT.

The chain links TRBV7-2 to TRBJ2-1; 13 bases agree with TRBD2. The germline gives CDR1 SGHTA, CDR2 FQGNSA. After removal of 5 bases from V and 4 bases from J, the junction contained 2 bases not matched to a gene. The CDR3 is 15 amino acids. CDR3 nucleotides: TGTGCCAGCAGCGCGGGACTAGCGGGGTACAATGAGCAGTTCTTC. It is translated as CASSAGLAGYNEQFF. Complete variable domain (other parts from reference TRBV7-2 and TRBJ2-1): GAGVSQSPSNKVTEKGKDVELRCDPISGHTALYWYRQSLGQGLEFLIYFQGNSAPDKSGLPSDRFSAERTGGSVSTLTIQRTQQEDSAVYLCASSAGLAGYNEQFFGPGTRLTVL.

This clone came up a few times. The rearrangement joins TRBV7-9 to TRBJ2-1; TRBD2 matches 9 bases. J gave up 5 bases and V 3 bases, and 14 bases lay outside the gene matches. The CDR3 has 18 amino acids. Germline CDR1 reads SEHNR; CDR2 reads FQNEAQ (reference sequence). CDR3: CASSFRTSGPGLNNEQFF. The CDR3 DNA follows: TGTGCCAGCAGCTTCAGAACTAGCGGGCCCGGCCTGAACAATGAGCAGTTCTTC.

The CDR3 DNA sequence: TGTGCCAGCAGCTATACTCAAGGGCAGGGGGCACATGGTTCCTACGAGCAGTACTTC. This codes for CASSYTQGQGAHGSYEQYF. V usage is TRBV27 and J usage is TRBJ2-7, with 8 nucleotides matching TRBD1. The CDR3 is made up of 19 amino acids. The germline gives CDR1 MNHEY, CDR2 SMNVEV (reference sequence). V lost 6 bases and J lost 1; bases outside the gene matches: 20.

This clone was recorded a few times. The chain recombines TRBV28 with TRBJ2-6; tentative D call: TRBD2 (6 bases). Germline V CDR1 and CDR2: MDHEN, SYDVKM. V was cut by 6 bases and J by 0 bases, with 30 bases left in between. The CDR3 loop spans 22 amino acids. The CDR3 sequence: CASRHNSFGEVRRTSGANVLTF. DNA of the CDR3: TGTGCCAGCAGGCACAACTCCTTTGGGGAGGTCCGGCGAACCTCTGGGGCCAACGTCCTGACTTTC.

This clone was seen a handful of times. This sequence joins TRBV6-6 and TRBJ1-3; D is perhaps TRBD1 (5 bases). The V end lost 2 bases, the J end lost 4 bases, and 15 bases lay between the germline ends. The germline V gene encodes CDR1 MNHNY and CDR2 SVGAGI (reference sequence). CDR3 length: 16 residues. The CDR3 nucleotides read TGTGCCAGCAGTTACGGCTCAGGGTCTATGGGAAACACCATATATTTT. It yields the protein CASSYGSGSMGNTIYF.

Only a few counts were recorded for this clone. V and J are TRBV29-1 and TRBJ2-5, with D unresolved. In germline, CDR1 is SQVTM, CDR2 ANQGSEA. CDR3 length equals 12 residues. The V end lost 7 bases, the J end lost 2 bases, and 11 bases lay between the germline ends. CDR3 sequence reads: CSGGAAQETQYF. Written as DNA, the CDR3 is TGCAGCGGAGGAGCCGCACAAGAGACCCAGTACTTC.

The genes are TRBV18 and TRBJ1-1; 9 bases align to TRBD1. In germline, CDR1 is KGHSH, CDR2 LQKENI. The CDR3 is made up of 16 amino acids. V lost 3 bases, J lost 5 bases, and 10 bases stayed unmatched. CDR3 DNA sequence: TGTGCCAGCTCACCTTCCGACAGGGGGTTCGAAACTGAAGCTTTCTTT. It is translated as CASSPSDRGFETEAFF.

This chain uses TRBV4-2 with TRBJ2-3; D might be TRBD1 (6 bases). Trimming took off 4 bases at V and 6 bases at J, with 8 bases between the two ends. The CDR3 runs 12 residues. The germline CDR1 and CDR2 sequences are LGHNA and YNFKEQ. CDR3 sequence reads: CASSRDTDTQYF. For the CDR3, the DNA is TGTGCCAGCAGCCGGGACACGGATACGCAGTATTTT.

This clone was seen only a few times. V gene TRBV10-3 combines with J gene TRBJ2-3, with D tentatively TRBD2 (6 bases). The CDR3 contains 13 residues. Per germline, CDR1 ENHRY and CDR2 SYGVKD. Trimming pared 6 bases from V and 6 bases from J, leaving 13 bases between. CDR3 protein: CAISGGITDTQYF. For the CDR3, the DNA is TGTGCCATCAGCGGCGGGATAACCGATACGCAGTATTTT.

A remark on this clone: One end of the junction is discordant with germline, which a read error may explain. V gene TRBV11-2 combines with J gene TRBJ2-1, with 9 positions matching TRBD2. Germline lookup yields CDR1 SGHAT and CDR2 FQNNGV. The CDR3 spans 17 residues. The CDR3 loop reads CASSLGAGGGTYNEQFF. CDR3 DNA: TGTGCCAGCAGTTTAGGAGCGGGGGGCGGGACATACAATGAGCAGTTCTTC.

This clone was counted only a few times. The chain carries TRBV14 and TRBJ1-2; 7 nucleotides align to TRBD1. Trimming cost V 2 bases and J 3 bases; bases outside gene matches: 3. Germline CDR1 and CDR2: SGHDN and FVKESK. The CDR3 extends over 14 amino acids. In nucleotides, the CDR3 is TGTGCCAGCAGCCAACTGGGGACAGACTATGGCTACACCTTC. Its translation is CASSQLGTDYGYTF.

The chain combines TRBV14 with TRBJ2-7; D remains unclear. This CDR3 contains 12 residues. The germline V and J ends were trimmed by 4 bases and 3 bases, with 7 bases remaining between them. Germline V gene sequence: CDR1 SGHDN, CDR2 FVKESK. CDR3 DNA sequence: TGTGCCAGCAGCCTCTCCGGCTACGAGCAGTACTTC. Translating it yields CASSLSGYEQYF.

V is TRBV19 and J is TRBJ1-5, with D possibly being TRBD1 (6 bases). Between the trimmed V and J ends, which lost 9 bases and 4 bases, there was a span of 19 bases. There are 15 residues in the CDR3. CDR1 is LNHDA and CDR2 is SQIVND in the germline V gene (reference sequence). The CDR3 here is CASVLGALQNQPQHF. CDR3 nucleotide sequence: TGTGCCAGCGTGTTGGGGGCCCTTCAGAATCAGCCCCAGCATTTT.

This clone was observed a few times. The genes are TRBV2 and TRBJ1-5; 7 bases line up with TRBD1. This CDR3 has 15 amino acids. Unmatched junction bases numbered 7, after V lost 5 bases and J lost 3 bases. From germline, CDR1 is SNHLY and CDR2 FYNNEI. The CDR3 coding sequence is TGTGCCAGCAGTCTCTCGGGACAGATCAATCAGCCCCAGCATTTT. Translated, it gives CASSLSGQINQPQHF.

The chain joins TRBV11-2 to TRBJ2-5; D is unclear. V was clipped by 0 bases and J by 4 bases, with 6 bases between them. The CDR3 length is 13 residues. Looked up from germline, CDR1 is SGHAT and CDR2 is FQNNGV. This CDR3 reads CASSLDSRETQYF. The DNA for the CDR3 is TGTGCCAGCAGCTTAGATTCCCGAGAGACCCAGTACTTC.

This clone was recorded a few times. The chain has TRBV7-9 and TRBJ1-1; perhaps TRBD1 as D (5 bases). V was shortened by 7 bases and J by 1 base, with 10 bases between the two germline ends. The CDR3 loop spans 13 amino acids. Germline lookup yields CDR1 SEHNR and CDR2 FQNEAQ (reference sequence). Written as DNA, the CDR3 is TGTGCCAGCAACATGGACACGAACACTGAAGCTTTCTTT. This sequence encodes CASNMDTNTEAFF. Together with reference TRBV7-9 and TRBJ1-1, the CDR3 gives the full variable domain: DTGVSQNPRHKITKRGQNVTFRCDPISEHNRLYWYRQTLGQGPEFLTYFQNEAQLEKSRLLSDRFSAERPKGSFSTLEIQRTEQGDSAMYLCASNMDTNTEAFFGQGTRLTVV.

The chain combines TRBV5-1 with TRBJ1-5, with a possible D match to TRBD1 (6 bases). From germline, CDR1 is SGHRS and CDR2 YFSETQ. V was cut by 0 bases and J by 4 bases, with 11 bases left in between. This CDR3 is 15 amino acids long. The CDR3 spells CASSLAGTTNQPQHF. The CDR3 DNA reads TGCGCCAGCAGCTTGGCCGGGACAACGAATCAGCCCCAGCATTTT.

The table lists this clone with a few counts. The chain links TRBV7-9 to TRBJ1-6, with 8 bases lining up with TRBD1. The germline V gene has CDR1 SEHNR and CDR2 FQNEAQ (reference sequence). Trimming removed 5 bases from V and 0 bases from J; junction bases left unmatched: 6. The CDR3 has 17 amino acids. In nucleotides, the CDR3 is TGTGCCAGCAGCCCAGGACAGGGAAGCTCCTATAATTCACCCCTCCACTTT. It is translated as CASSPGQGSSYNSPLHF.

The V call is TRBV30, the J call TRBJ1-2, with D unresolved. The length of the CDR3 is 14 residues. The ends were cut back, 4 bases at V and 5 bases at J, with 17 bases in the middle. Per germline, CDR1 GTSNPN and CDR2 SVGIG (reference sequence). The CDR3 protein is CAWIQPGISYGYTF. CDR3 bases: TGTGCCTGGATCCAGCCGGGGATATCGTATGGCTACACCTTC. Full variable domain (rest looked up from reference TRBV30 and TRBJ1-2): SQTIHQWPATLVQPVGSPLSLECTVEGTSNPNLYWYRQAAGRGLQLLFYSVGIGQISSEVPQNLSASRPQDRQFILSSKKLLLSDSGFYLCAWIQPGISYGYTFGSGTRLTVV.

The chain is built from TRBV13 and TRBJ2-7; 12 nucleotides align to TRBD2. This CDR3 is built from 15 residues. The V gene's germline CDR1 is PRHDT and CDR2 FYEKMQ (reference sequence). Trimming at V came to 2 bases and at J to 7 bases, leaving 6 bases not matched to a gene. CDR3 sequence reads: CASSLLAGGSNEQYF. The DNA for the CDR3 is TGTGCCAGCAGCTTACTAGCGGGAGGGTCGAATGAGCAGTACTTC.